Listed below are T cell receptor beta chains from one sample, sequenced in a study of cytotoxic CD8 clonotypes in ibrutinib-treated CLL. Here immunoSEQ multiplex PCR was the method, and the copy in TCRdb shows in-frame clones only, minus some. This table has approximately 160,000 clones, roughly 88% appearing once. The material sequenced was PBMCs, taken at disease progression, from a patient treated with ibrutinib. Receptor source: a human donor with chronic lymphocytic leukemia. The CDR3 runs from the conserved cysteine through the conserved F or W. The D gene is left open where the match is weak. For some rows the clone size is stated as once, few or many, or as a class when expanded; others skip it.

V	J	size	D	CDR3	DNA
TRBV18	TRBJ2-7	many	-	CASSQPPEVYEQYF	TGTGCCAGCTCACAGCCCCCCGAAGTCTACGAGCAGTACTTC
TRBV27	TRBJ2-7	few	-	CASSLHGGRNEQYF	TGTGCCAGCAGTTTACACGGGGGTCGTAACGAGCAGTACTTC
TRBV5-1	TRBJ2-3	-	-	CASSLSGGDTQYF	TGCGCCAGCAGCTTGTCTGGGGGAGATACGCAGTATTTT
TRBV7-3	TRBJ2-1	-	TRBD2	CASKTGLASHEQFF	TGTGCCAGCAAAACTGGACTAGCTTCTCATGAGCAGTTCTTC
TRBV20-1	TRBJ1-1	-	-	CSAAGDTEAFF	TGCAGTGCGGCGGGGGACACTGAAGCTTTCTTT
TRBV7-2	TRBJ2-3	-	-	CASSSTGRTDTQYF	TGTGCCAGCAGCTCGACCGGACGCACAGATACGCAGTATTTT
TRBV29-1	TRBJ2-1	-	-	CSVRAGTYNEQFF	TGCAGCGTCCGGGCCGGAACCTACAATGAGCAGTTCTTC
TRBV5-1	TRBJ2-3	-	TRBD2	CASSLVASGRDGDTQYF	TGCGCCAGCAGCTTGGTGGCTAGCGGGAGGGATGGAGATACGCAGTATTTT
TRBV7-3	TRBJ2-1	-	TRBD2	CASSSGLAVYNEQFF	TGTGCCAGCAGCTCGGGACTAGCGGTTTACAATGAGCAGTTCTTC
TRBV7-9	TRBJ2-5	once	-	CASSLEERTQYF	TGTGCCAGCAGCTTAGAAGAGCGGACCCAGTACTTC
TRBV9	TRBJ2-1	once	-	CASSVATYNEQFF	TGTGCCAGCAGCGTAGCTACTTACAATGAGCAGTTCTTC
TRBV5-6	TRBJ2-5	-	TRBD2	CASSLGLAGGPVQETQYF	TGTGCCAGCAGCCTGGGACTAGCGGGAGGGCCCGTACAAGAGACCCAGTACTTC
TRBV2	TRBJ1-1	-	TRBD1	CASMGQQINTEAFF	TGTGCCAGCATGGGACAGCAGATCAACACTGAAGCTTTCTTT
TRBV6-5	TRBJ2-3	-	-	CASSRRLSTDTQYF	TGTGCCAGCAGTAGAAGGTTAAGCACAGATACGCAGTATTTT
TRBV27	TRBJ1-1	-	TRBD1	CASSFGTGSAFF	TGTGCCAGCAGTTTTGGGACAGGATCGGCTTTCTTT
TRBV29-1	TRBJ1-2	-	-	CSVNSFYGYTF	TGCAGCGTCAATTCCTTTTACGGCTACACCTTC
TRBV11-2	TRBJ2-7	-	TRBD2	CASSFGREVRSYEQYF	TGTGCCAGCAGCTTTGGCCGGGAGGTGCGCTCCTACGAGCAGTACTTC
TRBV6-5	TRBJ2-7	-	-	CASSSVDSYEQYF	TGTGCCAGCAGTTCCGTTGACTCCTACGAGCAGTACTTC
TRBV7-2	TRBJ1-5	-	-	CASSSSTGFLTPVRQPQHF	TGTGCCAGCAGCTCGTCCACAGGGTTTTTAACCCCTGTCCGTCAGCCCCAGCATTTT
TRBV18	TRBJ2-6	-	TRBD1	CASSQGQGAGGANVLTF	TGTGCCAGCTCACAAGGACAGGGGGCAGGTGGGGCCAACGTCCTGACTTTC
TRBV7-3	TRBJ2-1	-	TRBD1	CASSPTSRDRAKINEQFF	TGTGCCAGCAGCCCGACGTCCCGGGACAGGGCGAAGATAAATGAGCAGTTCTTC
TRBV6-5	TRBJ1-2	few	TRBD1	CASSYQLTGNYGYTF	TGTGCCAGCAGTTACCAGCTGACAGGGAACTATGGCTACACCTTC
TRBV27	TRBJ1-2	-	-	CASSWRRTTSNYGYTF	TGTGCCAGCAGTTGGCGACGGACGACTTCTAACTATGGCTACACCTTC
TRBV29-1	TRBJ2-1	-	TRBD2	CSVAATSVTYNEQFF	TGCAGCGTTGCGGCCACTAGCGTGACTTACAATGAGCAGTTCTTC
TRBV5-6	TRBJ2-1	-	TRBD2	CASSAFGREVRNEQFF	TGTGCCAGCAGCGCATTCGGTCGGGAGGTAAGGAATGAGCAGTTCTTC
TRBV5-1	TRBJ2-7	-	-	CASSPYGYEQYF	TGCGCCAGCAGCCCATACGGATACGAGCAGTACTTC
TRBV7-9	TRBJ1-1	-	-	CASSLEEGGTTEAFF	TGTGCCAGCAGCTTAGAGGAGGGAGGAACGACTGAAGCTTTCTTT
TRBV15	TRBJ2-1	-	TRBD2	CATSGSGRANEQFF	TGTGCCACCAGCGGTAGCGGGAGGGCGAATGAGCAGTTCTTC
TRBV9	TRBJ2-1	-	TRBD2	CASSGARGGGLYNEQFF	TGTGCCAGCAGCGGAGCCCGGGGCGGGGGGTTATACAATGAGCAGTTCTTC
TRBV7-3	TRBJ2-3	-	TRBD2	CASSRMSGTSGNTQYF	TGTGCCAGCAGCCGAATGTCCGGGACTAGCGGGAACACGCAGTATTTT
TRBV28	TRBJ1-1	-	-	CAISLNTEAFF	TGTGCCATATCCTTGAACACTGAAGCTTTCTTT
TRBV18	TRBJ2-1	-	TRBD2	CASSPLSGRTYNEQFF	TGTGCCAGCTCACCCCTTAGCGGGAGGACCTACAATGAGCAGTTCTTC
TRBV7-9	TRBJ2-7	-	TRBD1	CASSPPGGHEQYF	TGTGCCAGCAGCCCCCCAGGGGGCCACGAGCAGTACTTC
TRBV5-1	TRBJ2-7	-	TRBD1	CASSLSGGLSYEQYF	TGCGCCAGCAGCTTGTCAGGGGGCCTCTCCTACGAGCAGTACTTC
TRBV9	TRBJ2-7	-	TRBD2	CASSVIAGGPSYEQYF	TGTGCCAGCAGCGTTATAGCGGGAGGGCCCTCCTACGAGCAGTACTTC
TRBV28	TRBJ1-5	-	-	CASSFGGGGSNQPQHF	TGTGCCAGCAGTTTTGGTGGCGGGGGCAGCAATCAGCCCCAGCATTTT
TRBV5-1	TRBJ1-1	-	-	CASSLGRGALGEAFF	TGCGCCAGCAGCTTGGGGAGGGGGGCTTTGGGTGAAGCTTTCTTT
TRBV30	TRBJ2-1	once	-	CAWSVRPDGNSYNEQFF	TGTGCCTGGAGTGTACGTCCAGACGGGAACTCCTACAATGAGCAGTTCTTC
TRBV28	TRBJ2-5	-	TRBD1	CASSFLTGEKGETQYF	TGTGCCAGCAGTTTTTTGACAGGGGAGAAGGGAGAGACCCAGTACTTC